A selection of T cell receptor beta chains follows, all from one sample in a study of T cells in Graves' hyperthyroidism and ophthalmopathy. Using its own MiXCR run on the multiplex PCR reads, TCRdb lists one record per CDR3 protein. The sample includes approximately 520,000 distinct CDR3 sequences, approximately 25% of them seen just once. Sequenced input: blood. The receptors come from a woman aged 30 to 39 with Graves' ophthalmopathy. The CDR3 runs from the conserved cysteine through the conserved F or W. The order of the fields is D gene, clone size, J gene, V gene, CDR3 protein, CDR3 DNA. D genes are given only for firm matches. The size entry is marked missing in some rows and otherwise reads once, few, many or a size class.

>NA|many|TRBJ1-5|TRBV15
CATSRDRTRESNQPQHF
TGTGCCACCAGCAGAGATCGTACCCGGGAGAGCAATCAGCCCCAGCATTTT
>TRBD1|NA|TRBJ1-1|TRBV15
CATQRGLSFPDAFF
TGTGCCACCCAAAGGGGGCTGAGCTTCCCTGATGCTTTCTTT
>NA|NA|TRBJ1-1|TRBV5-1
CASSLGQRTEAFF
TGCGCCAGCAGCTTGGGACAGAGGACTGAAGCTTTCTTT
>NA|many|TRBJ2-5|TRBV2
CASGGASRETQYF
TGTGCCAGCGGCGGTGCTAGCCGGGAGACCCAGTACTTC
>NA|NA|TRBJ2-7|TRBV7-8
CASSLTGPGDEQYF
TGTGCCAGCAGCTTAACAGGCCCGGGGGACGAGCAGTACTTC
>NA|many|TRBJ2-2|TRBV27
CASSLGAGGELFF
TGTGCCAGCAGTTTGGGGGCCGGAGGGGAGCTGTTTTTT
>NA|many|TRBJ2-7|TRBV10-3
CAISDGTTPYEQYF
TGTGCCATCAGTGACGGGACAACTCCTTACGAGCAGTACTTC
>NA|many|TRBJ1-1|TRBV27
CASSFWPRDTEAFF
TGTGCCAGCAGTTTTTGGCCTAGGGACACTGAAGCTTTCTTT
>NA|many|TRBJ2-5|TRBV20-1
CSARDGRGEETQYF
TGCAGTGCTAGAGACGGGAGAGGGGAGGAGACCCAGTACTTC
>TRBD1|few|TRBJ1-2|TRBV7-2
CASSSAEGLGTGAYGYTF
TGTGCCAGCAGCTCAGCAGAAGGCCTCGGGACAGGGGCCTATGGCTACACCTTC
>NA|many|TRBJ1-1|TRBV29-1
CSAQTGLEAEAFF
TGCAGCGCGCAGACAGGTTTAGAAGCTGAAGCTTTCTTT
>TRBD1|once|TRBJ1-1|TRBV7-9
CASSSTGTRNTEAFF
TGTGCCAGCAGCTCGACAGGGACGAGGAACACTGAAGCTTTCTTT
>NA|NA|TRBJ2-7|TRBV6-5
CASSYVASSYEQYF
TGTGCCAGCAGTTACGTTGCGAGCTCCTACGAGCAGTACTTC
>NA|NA|TRBJ1-6|TRBV6-5
CASSYYSVNSPLHF
TGTGCCAGCAGTTACTATTCGGTGAATTCACCCCTCCACTTT
>NA|few|TRBJ2-5|TRBV20-1
CSARDRGVETQYF
TGCAGTGCCAGAGACCGTGGCGTAGAGACCCAGTACTTC
>TRBD1|NA|TRBJ2-3|TRBV6-2/TRBV6-3
CASSYTGYGTGGTDTQYF
TGTGCCAGCAGTTACACAGGTTATGGGACAGGGGGCACAGATACGCAGTATTTT
>NA|many|TRBJ2-7|TRBV6-2/TRBV6-3
CASSRFPYEQYF
TGTGCCAGCAGCCGTTTCCCTTACGAGCAGTACTTC
>TRBD1|NA|TRBJ2-7|TRBV15
CATSSYRPGTDYEQYF
TGTGCCACCAGCAGTTATAGACCAGGGACAGACTACGAGCAGTACTTC
>NA|NA|TRBJ1-2|TRBV29-1
CSVWSWATQGGYTF
TGCAGCGTTTGGTCATGGGCCACCCAGGGAGGCTACACCTTC
>NA|many|TRBJ1-5|TRBV19
CASSPGYSQPQHF
TGTGCCAGTAGTCCAGGGTACAGTCAGCCCCAGCATTTT
>TRBD1|many|TRBJ1-1|TRBV19
CASTLSTGQAFF
TGTGCCAGTACCCTTTCGACAGGGCAGGCTTTCTTT
>NA|NA|TRBJ1-2|TRBV12-3/TRBV12-4
CASSSSPGQRTNGYGYTF
TGTGCCAGCAGTTCATCTCCGGGCCAACGCACCAACGGCTATGGCTACACCTTC
>NA|many|TRBJ1-1|TRBV28
CASSLRSSEAFF
TGTGCCAGCAGTTTACGGTCCTCCGAAGCTTTCTTT
>NA|NA|TRBJ1-5|TRBV6-1
CASSPFNGQPQHF
TGTGCCAGCAGCCCATTTAACGGACAGCCCCAGCATTTT
>NA|many|TRBJ1-1|TRBV5-1
CASSLLRGRDTEAFF
TGCGCCAGCAGCTTGCTCCGGGGCAGGGACACTGAAGCTTTCTTT
>NA|NA|TRBJ2-2|TRBV20-1
CSARGPVNTGELFF
TGCAGTGCTAGAGGGCCGGTGAACACCGGGGAGCTGTTTTTT
>NA|NA|TRBJ2-7|TRBV28
CASRVFAGPYEQYF
TGTGCCAGCAGGGTGTTTGCGGGACCGTACGAGCAGTACTTC
>TRBD1|few|TRBJ2-7|TRBV6-1
CASSTGQGTFYEQYF
TGTGCCAGCAGCACGGGACAGGGGACCTTCTACGAGCAGTACTTC
>NA|NA|TRBJ2-7|TRBV6-5
CASSSSGVSYEQYF
TGTGCCAGCAGCTCCTCGGGGGTCTCATACGAGCAGTACTTC
>TRBD2|NA|TRBJ2-7|TRBV15
CATSLLAAEPYEQYF
TGTGCCACCAGCCTACTAGCGGCCGAACCTTACGAGCAGTACTTC
>TRBD2|NA|TRBJ2-2|TRBV6-5
CASSSARRTSRTGELFF
TGTGCCAGCAGTTCCGCCCGTCGGACTAGTCGGACCGGGGAGCTGTTTTTT
>NA|many|TRBJ2-5|TRBV7-2
CASSRIGRTQYF
TGTGCCAGCAGCCGTATAGGACGGACCCAGTACTTC
>NA|many|TRBJ1-1|TRBV5-1
CASSSDTANTEAFF
TGCGCCAGCAGCTCCGACACCGCGAACACTGAAGCTTTCTTT
>NA|NA|TRBJ1-1|TRBV12-3/TRBV12-4
CASRGIAEAFF
TGTGCCAGCAGAGGGATTGCTGAAGCTTTCTTT
>NA|many|TRBJ2-7|TRBV11-2
CASSLVRTYEQYF
TGTGCCAGCAGCTTAGTACGTACCTACGAGCAGTACTTC
>NA|few|TRBJ1-6|TRBV14
CASSHPGPYSPLHF
TGTGCCAGCAGCCATCCGGGGCCGTATTCACCCCTCCACTTT
>NA|NA|TRBJ2-7|TRBV28
CASSFVTAHREQYF
TGTGCCAGCAGTTTCGTGACAGCGCACCGCGAGCAGTACTTC
>TRBD2|many|TRBJ2-7|TRBV7-2
CASSLVQLAGGEQYF
TGTGCCAGCAGCTTAGTCCAACTAGCGGGGGGCGAGCAGTACTTC
>TRBD1|many|TRBJ1-3|TRBV7-2
CASSPTGGRGNTIYF
TGTGCCAGCAGCCCGACAGGGGGCAGGGGAAACACCATATATTTT
>NA|many|TRBJ2-7|TRBV2
CASTGAESYGQYF
TGTGCCAGCACCGGGGCGGAGTCGTACGGGCAGTACTTC
>NA|many|TRBJ1-1|TRBV6-5
CASSYSGGTNTEAFF
TGTGCCAGCAGTTACTCTGGCGGAACGAACACTGAAGCTTTCTTT
>NA|NA|TRBJ2-4|TRBV12-3/TRBV12-4
CASTLGGFGDIQYF
TGTGCCAGCACCCTCGGGGGATTCGGCGACATTCAGTACTTC
>NA|many|TRBJ2-2|TRBV7-2
CASSFRGLDSGELFF
TGTGCCAGCAGCTTCAGGGGCCTGGATTCCGGGGAGCTGTTTTTT
>NA|many|TRBJ1-2|TRBV4-1
CASSHTREGSYGYTF
TGCGCCAGCAGCCATACCCGGGAGGGATCTTATGGCTACACCTTC
>NA|NA|TRBJ1-2|TRBV20-1
CSAISGGANGYTF
TGCAGTGCGATATCTGGGGGCGCGAATGGCTACACCTTC